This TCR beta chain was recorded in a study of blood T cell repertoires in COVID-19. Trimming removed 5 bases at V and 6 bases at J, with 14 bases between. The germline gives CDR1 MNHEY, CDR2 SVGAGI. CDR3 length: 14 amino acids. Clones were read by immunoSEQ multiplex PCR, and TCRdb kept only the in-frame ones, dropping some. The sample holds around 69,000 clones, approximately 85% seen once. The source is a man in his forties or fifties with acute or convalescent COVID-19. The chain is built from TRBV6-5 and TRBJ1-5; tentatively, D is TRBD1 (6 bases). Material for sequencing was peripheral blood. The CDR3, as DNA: TGTGCCAGCAGTCTGCAACAGGGCAGTCAGCCCCAGCATTTT. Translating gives CASSLQQGSQPQHF.